This T cell receptor beta chain was sequenced in a study of CD8 T cells in Susac syndrome. Reverse transcription of about 0.5 to 1 ug RNA used random hexamers. TCRdb re-called the immunoSEQ multiplex PCR reads through MiXCR, storing one row per CDR3 protein. The sample lists 150,000 to 200,000 distinct CDR3 sequences, approximately 94% occurring once. Sequencing of TCR beta was undertaken in CD8+ and CD4+ T cells derived from blood. The sample taken for sequencing was CD4+ T cells from PBMCs. The clonotype originates from a human donor with multiple sclerosis.

CDR3 residues: CASSVTGNTEAFF. The CDR3 nucleotides are TGTGCCAGCAGTGTGACGGGGAACACTGAAGCTTTCTTT. This chain links TRBV6-1 with TRBJ1-1; D uncertain. Trimming pared 4 bases from V and 1 base from J, leaving 7 bases between. CDR1 is MNHNS and CDR2 is SASEGT in the germline V gene. The CDR3 is 13 residues long.